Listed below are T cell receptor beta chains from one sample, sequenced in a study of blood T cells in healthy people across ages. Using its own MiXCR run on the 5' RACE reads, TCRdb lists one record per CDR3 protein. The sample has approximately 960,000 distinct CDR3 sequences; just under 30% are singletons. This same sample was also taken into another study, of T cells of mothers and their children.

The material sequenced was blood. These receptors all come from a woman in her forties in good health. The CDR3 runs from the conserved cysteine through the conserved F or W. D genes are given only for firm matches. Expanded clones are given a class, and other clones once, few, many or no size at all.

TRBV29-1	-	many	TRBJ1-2	TGCAGCGTTGGGAGGGCGAACTATGGCTACACCTTC	CSVGRANYGYTF
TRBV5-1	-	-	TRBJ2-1	TGCGCCAGCAGCTTGCAAGCGGAGGGGGCCAGAGGTGAGCAGTTCTTC	CASSLQAEGARGEQFF
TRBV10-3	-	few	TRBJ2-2	TGTGCCATCACCAGGGGAGGGACCGGGGAGCTGTTTTTT	CAITRGGTGELFF
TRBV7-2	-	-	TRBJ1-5	TGTGCCAGCAGCTTAGAACTCCGAAATCAGCCCCAGCATTTT	CASSLELRNQPQHF
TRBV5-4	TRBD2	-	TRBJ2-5	TGTGCCAGCAGCTCTCTAGCGGGGGGTGAAGAGACCCAGTACTTC	CASSSLAGGEETQYF
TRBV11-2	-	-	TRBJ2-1	TGTGCCAGCAGCCAACTCCCTCCGGGACAAATCGATGAGCAGTTCTTC	CASSQLPPGQIDEQFF
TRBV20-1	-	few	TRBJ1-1	TGCAGTGCTAGAGCTTGGCAGGGGAACACTGAAGCTTTCTTT	CSARAWQGNTEAFF
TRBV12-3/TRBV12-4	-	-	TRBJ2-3	TGTGCCAGCAGTGCAGTGAGACCAGATACGCAGTATTTT	CASSAVRPDTQYF
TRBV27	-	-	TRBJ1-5	TGTGCCAGCAGTTTACAGGGGCGGGGAGGTCAGCCCCAGCATTTT	CASSLQGRGGQPQHF
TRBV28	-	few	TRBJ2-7	TGTGCCAGTATTTCAAAGGGGGGCGGTAACTTCTCCTACGAGCAGTACTTC	CASISKGGGNFSYEQYF
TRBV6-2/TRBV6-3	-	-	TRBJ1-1	TGTGCCAGCAGTTACAACGGTTGTACTGAAGCTTTCTTT	CASSYNGCTEAFF
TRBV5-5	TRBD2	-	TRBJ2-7	TGTGCCAGCAGCTTACCCTCTAGCGGGGGACTCTACGAGCAGTACTTC	CASSLPSSGGLYEQYF
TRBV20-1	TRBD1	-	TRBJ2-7	TGCAGTGCTAGAGGGGGGCAGGGGGCAGCCTACGAGCAGTACTTC	CSARGGQGAAYEQYF
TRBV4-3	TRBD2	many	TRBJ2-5	TGCGCCAGCAGCCAAATGGCTAGCGGGGCAAGTCAACAAGAGACCCAGTACTTC	CASSQMASGASQQETQYF
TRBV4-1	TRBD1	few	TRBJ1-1	TGCGCCAGCAGCCACGGTGGGACAGGGGGAAATGAAGCTTTCTTT	CASSHGGTGGNEAFF
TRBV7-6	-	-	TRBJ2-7	TGTGCCAGCAGTTCCACAGGCCCCCTGGAGCAGTACTTC	CASSSTGPLEQYF
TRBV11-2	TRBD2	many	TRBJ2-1	TGTGCCAGCAGCTTGATGGCTAGCGGGCCGAATGAGCAGTTCTTC	CASSLMASGPNEQFF
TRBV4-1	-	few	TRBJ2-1	TGCGCCAGCAGCCAAGGGGCCCAGGGGTCCTACAATGAGCAGTTCTTC	CASSQGAQGSYNEQFF
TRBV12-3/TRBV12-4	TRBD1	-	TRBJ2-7	TGTGCCAGCAGCACCCGGACCGGGACAGGGTCCTACGAGCAGTACTTC	CASSTRTGTGSYEQYF
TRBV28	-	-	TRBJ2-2	TGTGCCAGCAGTCTGGGAAGTCTCACCGGGGAGCTGTTTTTT	CASSLGSLTGELFF
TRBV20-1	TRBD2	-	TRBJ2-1	TGCAGTGCTAGAGATCCGGGAACTAGCGGTGACAATGAGCAGTTCTTC	CSARDPGTSGDNEQFF
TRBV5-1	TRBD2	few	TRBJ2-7	TGCGCCAGCAGCTTGGGATTGGCTAGCGGGGGGGCCATGGCGGCCTACGAGCAGTACTTC	CASSLGLASGGAMAAYEQYF
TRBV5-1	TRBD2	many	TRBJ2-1	TGCGCCAGCAGCATACCTCTAGCGGGGAACAACAATGAGCAGTTCTTC	CASSIPLAGNNNEQFF
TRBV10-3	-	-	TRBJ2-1	TGTGCTACCAGTGTCCAAGACTTTGTCCCCGGGGCTGGGTCATACAATGAGCAGTTCTTC	CATSVQDFVPGAGSYNEQFF
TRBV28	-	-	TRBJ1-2	TGTGCCAGCAGTTACTGGGACATCTCTACTAACTATGGCTACACCTTC	CASSYWDISTNYGYTF
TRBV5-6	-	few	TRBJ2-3	TGTGCCAGCAGCGAGAAATCAACAGGGAGCACAGATACGCAGTATTTT	CASSEKSTGSTDTQYF
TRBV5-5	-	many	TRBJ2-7	TGTGCCAGCAGCTGGACTGTGAAGGAGCAGTACTTC	CASSWTVKEQYF
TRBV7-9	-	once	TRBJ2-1	TGTGCCAGCAGCCCCCTTTTGACGGGGCCCAACAATGAGCAGTTCTTC	CASSPLLTGPNNEQFF
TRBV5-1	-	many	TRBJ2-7	TGCGCCAGCAGCTATAAGGGGTCCCCCTACGAGCAGTACTTC	CASSYKGSPYEQYF
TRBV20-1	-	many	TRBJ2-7	TGCAGTGCTAGAGATCTAGGGGTCGAGCAGTACTTC	CSARDLGVEQYF
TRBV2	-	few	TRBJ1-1	TGTGCCAGCAGTAGGACAGATTTGAACACTGAAGCTTTCTTT	CASSRTDLNTEAFF
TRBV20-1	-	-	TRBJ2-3	TGCAGTGCGCGGATTAGCACAGATACGCAGTATTTT	CSARISTDTQYF
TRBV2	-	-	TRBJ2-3	TGTGCCAGCAGAGCCGGGACTCCGAGCACAGATACGCAGTATTTT	CASRAGTPSTDTQYF
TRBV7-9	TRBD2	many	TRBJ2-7	TGTGCCAGCAGTTCCGGGAGGGGGGTGGACTACGAGCAGTACTTC	CASSSGRGVDYEQYF
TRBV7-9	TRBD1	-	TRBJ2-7	TGTGCCAGCAGCCTGGGGACAGGGGTTGTCTACGAGCAGTACTTC	CASSLGTGVVYEQYF
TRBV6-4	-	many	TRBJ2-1	TGTGCCAGCAGTGCCCGATCGGGGACCGCCAATGAGCAGTTCTTC	CASSARSGTANEQFF
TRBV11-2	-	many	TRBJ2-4	TGTGCCAGCAGCCCGATCCGCCTGGCGGGGCGGAAAAACATTCAGTACTTC	CASSPIRLAGRKNIQYF
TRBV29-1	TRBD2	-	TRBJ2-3	TGCAGCGTTGCCGCGGGACTAGCGGGGGGAAACCCTAGCACAGATACGCAGTATTTT	CSVAAGLAGGNPSTDTQYF
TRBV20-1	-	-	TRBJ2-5	TGCAGTGCTAGTTTGGAGATGGCCCAGTACTTC	CSASLEMAQYF
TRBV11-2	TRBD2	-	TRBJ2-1	TGTGCCAGCAGTTTAAGGGGTCCGGGACTAGAGCAGTTCTTC	CASSLRGPGLEQFF
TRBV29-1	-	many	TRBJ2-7	TGCAGCGTTGCCCGGAGCTATGAGGTGGAGCAGTACTTC	CSVARSYEVEQYF